Following are 18 T cell receptor beta chains from one sample sequenced in a study of T cell responses to AZD1222 COVID-19 vaccine. Repertoires were generated with immunoSEQ multiplex PCR, while TCRdb's copy carries only in-frame clones and drops some. The sample lists tens of thousands of clones; roughly 80% were seen once. The sample in question was peripheral blood, obtained on day 0 of AZD1222 vaccination. All receptors derive from an adult in good health.

This chain connects TRBV24-1 to TRBJ2-1; D is uncertain. Germline CDR1 reads KGHDR; CDR2 reads SFDVKD. This CDR3 spans 15 amino acids. Trimming took off 7 bases at V and 8 bases at J, with 20 bases between the two ends. CDR3 residues: CATSGSGYQKDEQFF. The CDR3 bases are TGTGCCACCAGCGGCTCCGGATATCAAAAGGATGAGCAGTTCTTC.

The chain links TRBV4-2 to TRBJ2-5; 8 nucleotides align to TRBD2. V was clipped by 0 bases and J by 3 bases; unmatched bases: 6. Germline CDR1 and CDR2: LGHNA and YNFKEQ. The CDR3 spans 16 residues. The CDR3 DNA sequence: TGTGCCAGCAGCCAAGAGGCGCGGGAGGCCAAAGAGACCCAGTACTTC. Protein product: CASSQEAREAKETQYF.

The chain recombines TRBV28 with TRBJ2-7, with TRBD1 as a possible D gene (6 bases). Germline CDR1 and CDR2: MDHEN and SYDVKM. This CDR3 has 14 residues. V shed 6 bases and J shed 5 bases, with 17 bases lying between them. The CDR3 here is CASRMTGPYHEQYF. CDR3 nucleotide sequence: TGTGCCAGCAGAATGACAGGACCCTACCACGAGCAGTACTTC. Supplemented by reference TRBV28 and TRBJ2-7, the full variable domain reads DVKVTQSSRYLVKRTGEKVFLECVQDMDHENMFWYRQDPGLGLRLIYFSYDVKMKEKGDIPEGYSVSREKKERFSLILESASTNQTSMYLCASRMTGPYHEQYFGPGTRLTVT.

The chain uses TRBV2 and TRBJ1-6, with D possibly TRBD1 on 6 matching bases. Trimming pared 6 bases from V and 7 bases from J, leaving 10 bases between. The CDR3 has 13 residues. CDR1 and CDR2 (germline): SNHLY, FYNNEI. The CDR3 DNA reads as TGTGCCAGCAGCTCGGACAGCAATTCACCCCTCCACTTT. Its translation is CASSSDSNSPLHF. The full variable domain, rest sourced from reference TRBV2 and TRBJ1-6, is EPEVTQTPSHQVTQMGQEVILRCVPISNHLYFYWYRQILGQKVEFLVSFYNNEISEKSEIFDDQFSVERPDGSNFTLKIRSTKLEDSAMYFCASSSDSNSPLHFGNGTRLTVT.

The table lists this clone with a few counts. The chain is built from TRBV11-2 and TRBJ2-2; D tentatively reads TRBD1 or TRBD2 (5 bases each). Germline V gene data show CDR1 as SGHAT and CDR2 as FQNNGV. V lost 6 bases to trimming and J lost 5 bases, with 16 bases between them. The CDR3 length is 15 residues. The CDR3 DNA follows: TGTGCCAGCAGGCGTGGGGCAGGGAGAACCGGGGAGCTGTTTTTT. The encoded protein is CASRRGAGRTGELFF.

With regard to this clone: Other nucleotide sequences in the sample specify the same CDR3. The chain uses TRBV19 and TRBJ2-7; 10 bases are a match to TRBD2. CDR1 and CDR2 from the germline V gene are LNHDA and SQIVND (reference sequence). V shed 1 base and J 4 bases; nucleotides not matched to a gene: 1. The CDR3 covers 14 residues. The CDR3 reads CASSIASGSYEQYF. In DNA form, the CDR3 reads TGTGCCAGTAGTATAGCTAGCGGGAGTTACGAGCAGTACTTC.

The count of this clone is one. The V call is TRBV15, the J call TRBJ2-3; D call uncertain. This CDR3 region has 14 residues. Germline V lookup: CDR1 LNHNV, CDR2 YYDKDF (reference sequence). The ends were cut back, 1 base at V and 0 bases at J, with 5 bases in the middle. The CDR3 region is CATSRVDSTDTQYF. DNA for the CDR3: TGTGCCACCAGCAGAGTTGACAGCACAGATACGCAGTATTTT.

V and J are TRBV5-1 and TRBJ1-1; D unresolved. The V and J ends lost 4 bases and 1 base respectively, with 8 bases between them. Germline V gene lookup returns CDR1 SGHRS and CDR2 YFSETQ. CDR3 length: 13 residues. The CDR3: CASSPMGNTEAFF. The CDR3 nucleotides read TGCGCCAGCAGCCCAATGGGGAACACTGAAGCTTTCTTT.

Only one count was recorded for this clone. The CDR3 here is CASSTGQGYQETQYF. The CDR3 DNA reads as TGCGCCAGCAGCACGGGACAGGGCTACCAAGAGACCCAGTACTTC. This chain joins TRBV5-1 and TRBJ2-5; 9 bases line up with TRBD1. Germline V CDR1 and CDR2: SGHRS, YFSETQ. Trimming at V came to 4 bases and at J to 0 bases, leaving 4 bases not matched to a gene. The CDR3 has 15 residues.

The chain carries TRBV6-5 and TRBJ1-2; TRBD1 aligns across 7 bases. The junction had 7 bases not matched to a gene; V was cut back by 8 bases and J by 4 bases. Germline CDR1 reads MNHEY; CDR2 reads SVGAGI. This CDR3 comprises 13 residues. The CDR3 is CASRDSKSYGYTF. CDR3 in DNA: TGTGCCAGCCGGGACAGCAAATCCTATGGCTACACCTTC.

A few counts support this clone. CDR3 sequence: CASSFDGGGFGTEAFF. The CDR3 bases are TGTGCCAGCAGCTTCGATGGTGGGGGCTTTGGCACTGAAGCTTTCTTT. The J gene is TRBJ1-1, the V gene TRBV7-9; tentatively, D is TRBD1 (6 bases). This CDR3 contains 16 residues. Germline CDR1 and CDR2: SEHNR and FQNEAQ (reference sequence). V lost 3 bases and J lost 4, with 18 bases in between.

This rearrangement joins TRBV19 to TRBJ1-2; D ambiguous. Germline V gene sequence: CDR1 LNHDA, CDR2 SQIVND (reference sequence). The germline V and J ends were trimmed by 5 bases and 8 bases, with 21 bases remaining between them. The CDR3 spans 15 residues. CDR3 coding DNA: TGTGCCAGTAGTGAGGGAACAGCTACCTTCCACGGCTACACCTTC. It is translated as CASSEGTATFHGYTF.

The chain couples TRBV30 to TRBJ1-6; the match to TRBD1 covers 7 bases. This CDR3 region has 15 residues. Germline V gene lookup returns CDR1 GTSNPN and CDR2 SVGIG (reference sequence). V was clipped by 1 base and J by 4 bases; unmatched bases: 4. CDR3 sequence: CAWSGGTAYNSPLHF. The CDR3 bases are TGTGCCTGGAGTGGAGGGACAGCTTATAATTCACCCCTCCACTTT.

V gene TRBV9 combines with J gene TRBJ2-1, with 8 bases matching TRBD2. The trim removed 0 bases at V and 0 bases at J, leaving 2 bases unmatched. Germline values: CDR1 SGDLS, CDR2 YYNGEE. There are 16 residues in the CDR3. The CDR3: CASSVVSGTSYNEQFF. The CDR3 bases are TGTGCCAGCAGCGTAGTTAGCGGGACCTCCTACAATGAGCAGTTCTTC.

This chain uses TRBV9 with TRBJ1-1; the D is unclear. CDR1 SGDLS and CDR2 YYNGEE come from the germline V gene. Trimming stripped 0 bases from V and 0 bases from J, with 6 bases between. CDR3 size: 14 residues. The CDR3 loop is CASSVDAVNTEAFF. The CDR3 DNA follows: TGTGCCAGCAGCGTAGACGCCGTGAACACTGAAGCTTTCTTT.

CDR3 coding DNA: TGCGCCAGCAGCCCTGAGGTGGAGCAGCCCCAGCATTTT. It is translated as CASSPEVEQPQHF. The gene calls are TRBV5-1 and TRBJ1-5; D gene uncertain. The CDR3 runs 13 residues. V was pared by 4 bases and J by 7 bases, with 12 bases between. The V gene's germline CDR1 is SGHRS and CDR2 YFSETQ.

The genes are TRBV3-1 (or the pseudogene TRBV3-2) and TRBJ1-2; 8 nucleotides line up with TRBD1. CDR3 length: 13 residues. In germline, CDR1 is LGHDT, CDR2 YNNKEL (reference sequence). V lost 0 bases, J lost 7 bases, and 1 base stayed unmatched. CDR3 in amino acids: CASSQEQGGGYTF. DNA for the CDR3: TGTGCCAGCAGCCAAGAACAGGGGGGTGGCTACACCTTC.

A word on this clone: Other DNA sequences in this specimen translate into the identical CDR3. The V and J genes are TRBV7-2 and TRBJ1-1, with D perhaps matching TRBD1 (6 bases). V dropped 6 bases and J dropped 0 bases, with 11 bases sitting between them. CDR1 and CDR2 (germline): SGHTA, FQGNSA. CDR3 length: 14 residues. CDR3 DNA sequence: TGTGCCAGCAGGACCGGGACACTGAACACTGAAGCTTTCTTT. It specifies CASRTGTLNTEAFF.